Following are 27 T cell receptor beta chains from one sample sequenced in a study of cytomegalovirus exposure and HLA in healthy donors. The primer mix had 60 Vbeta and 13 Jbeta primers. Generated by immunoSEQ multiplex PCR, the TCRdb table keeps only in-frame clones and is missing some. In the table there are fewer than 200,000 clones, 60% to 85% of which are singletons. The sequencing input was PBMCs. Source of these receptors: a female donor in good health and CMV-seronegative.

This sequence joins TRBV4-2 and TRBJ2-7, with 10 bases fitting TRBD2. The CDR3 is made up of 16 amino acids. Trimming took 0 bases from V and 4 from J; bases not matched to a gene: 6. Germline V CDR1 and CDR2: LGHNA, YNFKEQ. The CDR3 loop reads CASSQDTSGDLYEQYF. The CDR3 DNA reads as TGTGCCAGCAGCCAAGACACTAGCGGGGACTTATACGAGCAGTACTTC.

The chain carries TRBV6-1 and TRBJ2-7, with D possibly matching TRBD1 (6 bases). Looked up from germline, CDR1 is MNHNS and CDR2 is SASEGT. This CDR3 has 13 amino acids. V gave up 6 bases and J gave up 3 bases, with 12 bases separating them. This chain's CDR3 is CASRKTGNYEQYF. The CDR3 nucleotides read TGTGCCAGCAGGAAGACAGGAAACTACGAGCAGTACTTC.

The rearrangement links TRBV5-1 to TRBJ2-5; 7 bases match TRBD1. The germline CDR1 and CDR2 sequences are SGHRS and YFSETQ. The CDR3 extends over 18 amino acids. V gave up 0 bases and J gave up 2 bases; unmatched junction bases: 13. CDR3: CASSLARTGALPQETQYF. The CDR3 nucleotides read TGCGCCAGCAGCTTGGCCCGGACAGGCGCACTACCTCAAGAGACCCAGTACTTC.

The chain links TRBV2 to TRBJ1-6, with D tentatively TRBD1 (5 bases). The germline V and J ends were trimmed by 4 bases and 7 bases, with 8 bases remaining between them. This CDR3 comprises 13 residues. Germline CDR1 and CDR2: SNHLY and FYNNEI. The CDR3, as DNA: TGTGCCAGCAGTGGACAGCCCAATTCACCCCTCCACTTT. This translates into CASSGQPNSPLHF. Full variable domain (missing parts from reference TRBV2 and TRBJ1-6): EPEVTQTPSHQVTQMGQEVILRCVPISNHLYFYWYRQILGQKVEFLVSFYNNEISEKSEIFDDQFSVERPDGSNFTLKIRSTKLEDSAMYFCASSGQPNSPLHFGNGTRLTVT.

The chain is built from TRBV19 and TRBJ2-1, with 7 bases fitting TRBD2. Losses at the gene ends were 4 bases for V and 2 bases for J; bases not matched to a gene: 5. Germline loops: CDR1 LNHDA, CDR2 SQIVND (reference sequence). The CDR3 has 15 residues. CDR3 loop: CASSTERGPYNEQFF. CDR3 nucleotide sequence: TGTGCCAGTAGTACTGAGCGGGGCCCCTACAATGAGCAGTTCTTC.

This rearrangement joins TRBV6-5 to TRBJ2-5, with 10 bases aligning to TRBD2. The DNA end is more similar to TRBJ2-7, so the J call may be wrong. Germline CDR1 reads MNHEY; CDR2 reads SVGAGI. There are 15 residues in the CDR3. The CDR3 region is CASSTTSGLSYEQYF. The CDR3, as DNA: TGTGCCAGCAGTACGACTAGCGGGCTCTCCTACGAGCAGTACTTC.

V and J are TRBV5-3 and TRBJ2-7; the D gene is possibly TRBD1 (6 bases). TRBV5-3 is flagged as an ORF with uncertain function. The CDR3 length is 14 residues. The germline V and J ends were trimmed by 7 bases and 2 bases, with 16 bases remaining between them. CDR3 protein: CARWVETGPYEQYF. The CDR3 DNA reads TGTGCCAGATGGGTTGAGACAGGACCCTACGAGCAGTACTTC.

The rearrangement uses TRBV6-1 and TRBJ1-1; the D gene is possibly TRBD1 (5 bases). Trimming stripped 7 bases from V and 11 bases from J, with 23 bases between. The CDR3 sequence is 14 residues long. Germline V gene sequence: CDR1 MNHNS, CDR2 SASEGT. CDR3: CASINLQVPPSAFF. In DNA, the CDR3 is TGTGCCAGCATCAACCTACAGGTACCCCCTTCTGCTTTCTTT.

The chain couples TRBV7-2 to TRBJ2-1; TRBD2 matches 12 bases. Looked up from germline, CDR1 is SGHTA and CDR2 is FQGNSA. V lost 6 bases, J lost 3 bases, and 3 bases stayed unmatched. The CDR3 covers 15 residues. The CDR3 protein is CASRLGLAGYNEQFF. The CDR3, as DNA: TGTGCCAGCAGATTGGGACTAGCGGGCTACAATGAGCAGTTCTTC.

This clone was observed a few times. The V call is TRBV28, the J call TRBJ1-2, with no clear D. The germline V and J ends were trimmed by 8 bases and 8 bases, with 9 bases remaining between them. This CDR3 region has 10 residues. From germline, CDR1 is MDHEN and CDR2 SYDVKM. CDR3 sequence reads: CASSQRGYTF. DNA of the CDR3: TGTGCCAGCTCCCAGAGGGGCTACACCTTC.

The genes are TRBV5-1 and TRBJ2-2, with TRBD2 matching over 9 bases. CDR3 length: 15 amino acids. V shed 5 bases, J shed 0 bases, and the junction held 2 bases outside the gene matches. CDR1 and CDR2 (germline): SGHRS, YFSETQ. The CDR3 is CASSSGGTNTGELFF. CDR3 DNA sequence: TGCGCCAGCAGTAGCGGGGGCACGAACACCGGGGAGCTGTTTTTT.

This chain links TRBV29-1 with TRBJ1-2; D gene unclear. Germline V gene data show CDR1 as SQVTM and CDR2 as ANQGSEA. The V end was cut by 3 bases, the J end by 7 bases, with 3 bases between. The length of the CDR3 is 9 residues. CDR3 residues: CSVDRGYTF. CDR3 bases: TGCAGCGTTGACCGTGGCTACACCTTC.

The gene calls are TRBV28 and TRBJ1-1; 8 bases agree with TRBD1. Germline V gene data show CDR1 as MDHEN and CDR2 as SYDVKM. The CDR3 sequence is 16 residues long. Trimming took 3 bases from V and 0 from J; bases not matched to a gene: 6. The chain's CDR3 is CASSLYETGVNTEAFF. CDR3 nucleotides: TGTGCCAGCAGTTTGTATGAGACAGGGGTGAACACTGAAGCTTTCTTT.

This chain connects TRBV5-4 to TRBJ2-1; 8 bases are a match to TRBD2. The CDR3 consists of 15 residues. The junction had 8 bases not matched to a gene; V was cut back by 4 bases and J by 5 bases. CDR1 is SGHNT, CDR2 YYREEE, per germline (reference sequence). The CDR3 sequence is CASSPSAGDHNEQFF. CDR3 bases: TGTGCCAGCAGCCCCTCAGCGGGGGATCACAATGAGCAGTTCTTC. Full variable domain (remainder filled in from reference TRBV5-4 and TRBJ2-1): ETGVTQSPTHLIKTRGQQVTLRCSSQSGHNTVSWYQQALGQGPQFIFQYYREEENGRGNFPPRFSGLQFPNYSSELNVNALELDDSALYLCASSPSAGDHNEQFFGPGTRLTVL.

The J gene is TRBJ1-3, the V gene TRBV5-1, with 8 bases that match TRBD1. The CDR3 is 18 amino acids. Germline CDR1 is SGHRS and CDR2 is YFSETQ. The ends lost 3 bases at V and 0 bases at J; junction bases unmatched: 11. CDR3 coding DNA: TGCGCCAGCAGCTGGGACAGGCTAAGAACCCTCTCTGGAAACACCATATATTTT. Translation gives CASSWDRLRTLSGNTIYF.

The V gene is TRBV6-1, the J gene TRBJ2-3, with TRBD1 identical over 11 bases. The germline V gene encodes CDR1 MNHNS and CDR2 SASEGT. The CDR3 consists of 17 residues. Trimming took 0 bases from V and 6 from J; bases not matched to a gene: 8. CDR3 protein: CASSEAIGTGGRDTQYF. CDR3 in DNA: TGTGCCAGCAGTGAAGCTATTGGGACAGGGGGTAGGGATACGCAGTATTTT.

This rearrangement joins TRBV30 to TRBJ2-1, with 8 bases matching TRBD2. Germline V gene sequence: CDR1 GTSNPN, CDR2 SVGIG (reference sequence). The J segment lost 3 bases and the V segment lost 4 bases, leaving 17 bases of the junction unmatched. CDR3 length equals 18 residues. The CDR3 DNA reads TGTGCCTGGACAGGGGCGGGGGGCAACCCTACTATCTACAATGAGCAGTTCTTC. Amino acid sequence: CAWTGAGGNPTIYNEQFF. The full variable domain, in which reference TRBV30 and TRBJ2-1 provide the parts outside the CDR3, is SQTIHQWPATLVQPVGSPLSLECTVEGTSNPNLYWYRQAAGRGLQLLFYSVGIGQISSEVPQNLSASRPQDRQFILSSKKLLLSDSGFYLCAWTGAGGNPTIYNEQFFGPGTRLTVL.

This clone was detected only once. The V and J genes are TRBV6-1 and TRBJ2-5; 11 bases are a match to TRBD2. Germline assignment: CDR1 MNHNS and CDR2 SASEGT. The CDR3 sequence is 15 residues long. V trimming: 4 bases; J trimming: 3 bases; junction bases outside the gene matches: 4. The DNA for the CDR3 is TGTGCCAGCAGTGGACCGGGACTAGCGGAAGAGACCCAGTACTTC. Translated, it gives CASSGPGLAEETQYF.

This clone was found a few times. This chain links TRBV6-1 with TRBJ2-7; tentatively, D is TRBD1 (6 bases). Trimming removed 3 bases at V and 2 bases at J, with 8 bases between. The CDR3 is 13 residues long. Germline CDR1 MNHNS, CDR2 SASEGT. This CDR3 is CASSENRAYEQYF. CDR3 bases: TGTGCCAGCAGTGAGAACAGGGCCTACGAGCAGTACTTC.

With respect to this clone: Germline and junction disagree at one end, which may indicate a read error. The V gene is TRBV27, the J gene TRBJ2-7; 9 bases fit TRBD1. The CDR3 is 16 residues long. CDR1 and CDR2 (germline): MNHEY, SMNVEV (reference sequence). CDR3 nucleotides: TGTGTCAGCAGTTTAACCCACGGGACAGGGTCCTACGAGCAGTACTTC. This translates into CVSSLTHGTGSYEQYF.

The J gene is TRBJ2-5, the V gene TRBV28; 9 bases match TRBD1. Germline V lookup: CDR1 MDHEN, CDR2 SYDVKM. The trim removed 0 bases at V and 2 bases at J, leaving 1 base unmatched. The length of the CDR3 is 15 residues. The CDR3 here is CASSLWGQGQETQYF. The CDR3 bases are TGTGCCAGCAGTTTATGGGGACAGGGACAAGAGACCCAGTACTTC. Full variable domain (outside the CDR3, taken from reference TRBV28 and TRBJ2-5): DVKVTQSSRYLVKRTGEKVFLECVQDMDHENMFWYRQDPGLGLRLIYFSYDVKMKEKGDIPEGYSVSREKKERFSLILESASTNQTSMYLCASSLWGQGQETQYFGPGTRLLVL.

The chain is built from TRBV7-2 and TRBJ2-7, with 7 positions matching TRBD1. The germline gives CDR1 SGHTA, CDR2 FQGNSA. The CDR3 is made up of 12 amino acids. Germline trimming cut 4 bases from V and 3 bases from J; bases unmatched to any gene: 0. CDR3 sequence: CASSWDSYEQYF. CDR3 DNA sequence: TGTGCCAGCAGCTGGGACAGCTACGAGCAGTACTTC.

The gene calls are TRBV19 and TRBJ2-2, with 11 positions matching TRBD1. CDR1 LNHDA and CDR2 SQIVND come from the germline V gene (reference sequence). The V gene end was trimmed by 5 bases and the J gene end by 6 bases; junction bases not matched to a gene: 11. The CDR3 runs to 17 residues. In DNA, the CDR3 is TGTGCCAGTAGTCTATCCCCGGGACAGGGGGGATCCGGGGAGCTGTTTTTT. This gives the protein CASSLSPGQGGSGELFF.

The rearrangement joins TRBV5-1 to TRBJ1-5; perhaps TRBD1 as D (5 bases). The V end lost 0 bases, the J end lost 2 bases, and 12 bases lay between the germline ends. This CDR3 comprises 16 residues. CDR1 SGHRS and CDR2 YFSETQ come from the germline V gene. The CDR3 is CASSLGDGGGNQPQHF. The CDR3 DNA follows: TGCGCCAGCAGCTTGGGGGACGGGGGGGGCAATCAGCCCCAGCATTTT.

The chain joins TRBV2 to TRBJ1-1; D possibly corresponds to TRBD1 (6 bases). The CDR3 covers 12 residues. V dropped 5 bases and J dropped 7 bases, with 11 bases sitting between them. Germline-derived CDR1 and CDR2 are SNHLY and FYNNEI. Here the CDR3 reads CASSLGAYEAFF. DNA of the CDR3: TGTGCCAGCAGTCTGGGGGCTTATGAAGCTTTCTTT.

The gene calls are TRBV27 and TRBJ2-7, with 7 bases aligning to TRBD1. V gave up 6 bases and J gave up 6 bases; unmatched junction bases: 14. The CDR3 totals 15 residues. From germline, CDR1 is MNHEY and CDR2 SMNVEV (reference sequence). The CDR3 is CASSASGGQWAEQYF. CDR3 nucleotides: TGTGCCAGCAGCGCCTCAGGGGGTCAGTGGGCCGAGCAGTACTTC.

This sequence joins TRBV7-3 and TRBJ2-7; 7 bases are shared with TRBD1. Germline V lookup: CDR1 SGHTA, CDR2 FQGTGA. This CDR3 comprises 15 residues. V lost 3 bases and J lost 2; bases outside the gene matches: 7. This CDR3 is CASSLMGQGAYEQYF. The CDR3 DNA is TGTGCCAGCAGCTTGATGGGGCAGGGGGCCTACGAGCAGTACTTC. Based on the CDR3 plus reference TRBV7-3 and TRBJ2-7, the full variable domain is GAGVSQTPSNKVTEKGKYVELRCDPISGHTALYWYRQSLGQGPEFLIYFQGTGAADDSGLPNDRFFAVRPEGSVSTLKIQRTERGDSAVYLCASSLMGQGAYEQYFGPGTRLTVT.